The 10 T cell receptor beta chains given below trace back to one sample, sequenced in a study of control samples from healthy donors and cancer patients. Using immunoSEQ multiplex PCR, the repertoire was profiled, and TCRdb retains in-frame clones only, with some absent. The profile shows 65,000 to 90,000 clones, about 94% of them singletons. Sequencing was done on a sample of blood. These receptor sequences come from a woman younger than 45 in good health.

The chain is built from TRBV27 and TRBJ1-2; perhaps TRBD1 as D (6 bases). This CDR3 region has 15 residues. CDR1 is MNHEY, CDR2 SMNVEV, per germline (reference sequence). Trimming removed 5 bases from V and 5 bases from J, with 18 bases in between. The chain's CDR3 is CASSPRTEMPYGYTF. The CDR3 DNA follows: TGTGCCAGCAGTCCTAGGACAGAAATGCCTTATGGCTACACCTTC.

The rearrangement uses TRBV15 and TRBJ2-5, with 10 bases fitting TRBD1. There are 15 residues in the CDR3. Germline-derived CDR1 and CDR2 are LNHNV and YYDKDF (reference sequence). Germline trimming cut 1 base from V and 7 bases from J; bases unmatched to any gene: 6. The CDR3 region is CATSRAGQGERTQYF. The DNA of the CDR3 is TGTGCCACCAGCAGAGCCGGACAGGGGGAGAGGACCCAGTACTTC.

In DNA form, the CDR3 reads TGTGCCAGCAGTGAAATATTTGGTAGGCCCCTCCACTTT. Protein sequence: CASSEIFGRPLHF. The chain carries TRBV2 and TRBJ1-6; D is undetermined. The V end lost 2 bases, the J end lost 13 bases, and 12 bases lay between the germline ends. In germline, CDR1 is SNHLY, CDR2 FYNNEI. The length of the CDR3 is 13 residues. The entire variable domain, with the rest obtained from reference TRBV2 and TRBJ1-6, is as follows: EPEVTQTPSHQVTQMGQEVILRCVPISNHLYFYWYRQILGQKVEFLVSFYNNEISEKSEIFDDQFSVERPDGSNFTLKIRSTKLEDSAMYFCASSEIFGRPLHFGNGTRLTVT.

This chain links TRBV28 with TRBJ2-5, with unresolved D. This CDR3 contains 14 residues. The germline V gene encodes CDR1 MDHEN and CDR2 SYDVKM. The V end lost 7 bases, the J end lost 0 bases, and 12 bases lay between the germline ends. This chain's CDR3 is CASTALGDQETQYF. In nucleotides, the CDR3 is TGTGCCAGCACCGCACTTGGGGACCAAGAGACCCAGTACTTC.

The chain recombines TRBV18 with TRBJ1-1, with a possible D match to TRBD1 (5 bases). V dropped 0 bases and J dropped 1 base, with 9 bases sitting between them. The CDR3 extends over 15 amino acids. Germline CDR1 reads KGHSH; CDR2 reads LQKENI. Here the CDR3 reads CASSPPAGPNTEAFF. The CDR3 coding sequence is TGTGCCAGCTCACCACCGGCAGGGCCGAACACTGAAGCTTTCTTT.

V and J are TRBV19 and TRBJ2-7, with 9 nucleotides matching TRBD2. From germline, CDR1 is LNHDA and CDR2 SQIVND (reference sequence). This CDR3 has 15 amino acids. The junction had 11 bases not matched to a gene; V was cut back by 6 bases and J by 5 bases. The CDR3 here is CASSWVLAGNNEQYF. Here the CDR3 DNA reads TGTGCCAGTAGCTGGGTGCTAGCGGGGAATAACGAGCAGTACTTC.

V is TRBV25-1 and J is TRBJ2-5; 7 nucleotides align to TRBD1. The germline V gene has CDR1 MGHDK and CDR2 SYGVNS. The CDR3 sequence is 14 residues long. V dropped 7 bases and J dropped 1; count of bases not matched to a gene: 6. For the CDR3, the DNA is TGTGCCAGCAATACCCGGGACAGCCAAGAGACCCAGTACTTC. This translates into CASNTRDSQETQYF.

V usage is TRBV9 and J usage is TRBJ1-4; D gene ambiguous. V shed 3 bases and J shed 7 bases, with 10 bases lying between them. CDR3 length: 13 amino acids. From germline, CDR1 is SGDLS and CDR2 YYNGEE. This CDR3 reads CASSASEGEKLFF. The CDR3, as DNA: TGTGCCAGCAGCGCCAGCGAAGGTGAAAAACTGTTTTTT. Based on the CDR3 plus reference TRBV9 and TRBJ1-4, the full variable domain is DSGVTQTPKHLITATGQRVTLRCSPRSGDLSVYWYQQSLDQGLQFLIQYYNGEERAKGNILERFSAQQFPDLHSELNLSSLELGDSALYFCASSASEGEKLFFGSGTQLSVL.

Here the CDR3 DNA reads TGTGCCAGCAGCCCCCGGGACAGGGAGGACTATGGCTACACCTTC. Amino acid sequence: CASSPRDREDYGYTF. The genes are TRBV7-8 and TRBJ1-2; the match to TRBD1 covers 9 bases. Per germline, CDR1 SGHVS and CDR2 FQNEAQ. J was trimmed by 3 bases and V by 5 bases; bases with no gene match: 7. The CDR3 is 15 residues long.

The CDR3 here is CASSKQGTQPQHF. CDR3 sequence (DNA): TGTGCCAGCAGCAAACAGGGAACCCAGCCCCAGCATTTT. J is TRBJ1-5 and V is TRBV7-9; D possibly corresponds to TRBD1 (6 bases). The CDR3 has 13 amino acids. V was shortened by 5 bases and J by 7 bases, with 12 bases between the two germline ends. CDR1 and CDR2 (germline): SEHNR, FQNEAQ (reference sequence).